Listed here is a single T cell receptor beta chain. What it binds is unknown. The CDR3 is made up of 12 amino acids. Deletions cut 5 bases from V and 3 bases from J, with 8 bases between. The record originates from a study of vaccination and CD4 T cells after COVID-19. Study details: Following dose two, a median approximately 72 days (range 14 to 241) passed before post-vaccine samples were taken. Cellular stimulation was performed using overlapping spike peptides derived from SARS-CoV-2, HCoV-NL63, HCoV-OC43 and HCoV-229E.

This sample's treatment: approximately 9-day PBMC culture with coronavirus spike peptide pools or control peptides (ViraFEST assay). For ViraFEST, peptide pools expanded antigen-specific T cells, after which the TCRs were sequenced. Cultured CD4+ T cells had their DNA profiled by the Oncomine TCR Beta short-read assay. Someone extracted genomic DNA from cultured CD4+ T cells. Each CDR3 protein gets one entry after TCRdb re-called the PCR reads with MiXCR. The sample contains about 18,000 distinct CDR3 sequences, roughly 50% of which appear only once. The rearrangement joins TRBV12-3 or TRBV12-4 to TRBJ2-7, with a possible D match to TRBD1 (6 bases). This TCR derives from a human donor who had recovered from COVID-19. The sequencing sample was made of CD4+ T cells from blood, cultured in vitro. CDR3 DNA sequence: TGTGCCAGCAGTCCACAGGGCTACGAGCAGTACTTC. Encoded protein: CASSPQGYEQYF.